A single count supports the clone carrying this TCR beta chain. Looked up from germline, CDR1 is SGHRS and CDR2 is YFSETQ. V lost 1 base and J 1 base, leaving 8 bases between the germline ends. The length of the CDR3 is 15 residues. The data stem from a study of control samples from healthy donors and cancer patients. Generated by immunoSEQ multiplex PCR, the TCRdb table keeps only in-frame clones and is missing some. The repertoire includes 150,000 to 180,000 clones, 94% of them detected once, and about 5% sits in the top ten. The material sequenced was blood. The chain recombines TRBV5-1 with TRBJ2-2; no firm D call. The sequence came from a man in his forties in good health. DNA of the CDR3: TGCGCCAGCAGCTTGTCGGCAGGGAACACCGGGGAGCTGTTTTTT. This gives the protein CASSLSAGNTGELFF.